Listed below are T cell receptor beta chains from one sample, sequenced in a study of early T cells in non-severe SARS-CoV-2 infection. TCRdb reprocessed the 5' RACE reads with MiXCR, giving one entry per CDR3 protein. The data contain about 80,000 distinct CDR3 sequences, over 9.5% of them singletons. Material: whole blood. The origin of the receptors is an adult who was a healthcare worker with PCR-confirmed SARS-CoV-2 infection or an uninfected control (not recorded which). Each CDR3 is given with its conserved first and last residue. Fields, in order: D gene, V gene, clone size, J gene, CDR3 protein, CDR3 DNA. The D gene is left open where the match is weak. Not every row has a clone size; where given, it reads once, few, many or a size class.

D: .; V: TRBV27; size: few; J: TRBJ2-3; CDR3: CASTLQEGDTQYF; DNA: TGTGCCAGCACCCTCCAGGAAGGCGATACGCAGTATTTT
D: .; V: TRBV6-5; size: .; J: TRBJ1-1; CDR3: CASSPWDKNTEAFF; DNA: TGTGCCAGCAGTCCGTGGGACAAAAACACTGAAGCTTTCTTT
D: .; V: TRBV20-1; size: many; J: TRBJ1-1; CDR3: CSARSGGHPNTEVFF; DNA: TGCAGTGCTAGATCGGGGGGGCACCCGAACACTGAAGTTTTCTTT
D: .; V: TRBV6-5; size: .; J: TRBJ1-1; CDR3: CASSLTHMNTEAFF; DNA: TGTGCCAGCAGCCTAACTCACATGAACACTGAAGCTTTCTTT
D: .; V: TRBV5-1; size: few; J: TRBJ2-1; CDR3: CASSLALTSNEQFF; DNA: TGCGCCAGCAGCTTGGCCCTAACTAGCAATGAGCAGTTCTTC
D: .; V: TRBV28; size: .; J: TRBJ2-7; CDR3: CASSLIGTTAYEQYF; DNA: TGTGCCAGCAGTTTAATCGGGACCACAGCCTACGAGCAGTACTTC
D: TRBD1; V: TRBV29-1; size: few; J: TRBJ1-2; CDR3: CSVDRQGEGYTF; DNA: TGCAGCGTTGATCGACAGGGTGAAGGCTACACCTTC
D: TRBD1; V: TRBV13; size: .; J: TRBJ1-5; CDR3: CASTRQGTQPQHF; DNA: TGTGCCAGCACCAGACAGGGGACTCAGCCCCAGCATTTT
D: TRBD1; V: TRBV19; size: few; J: TRBJ2-7; CDR3: CASSIVAGQGAHEQYF; DNA: TGTGCCAGTAGTATTGTCGCGGGACAGGGGGCCCACGAGCAGTACTTC
D: TRBD1; V: TRBV27; size: many; J: TRBJ2-1; CDR3: CATFEGQGSYNEQFF; DNA: TGTGCCACCTTTGAGGGACAGGGGTCCTACAATGAGCAGTTCTTC
D: TRBD1; V: TRBV5-6; size: few; J: TRBJ1-1; CDR3: CASSLVGQGADLNTEAFF; DNA: TGTGCCAGCAGCTTGGTGGGACAGGGGGCCGATTTGAACACTGAAGCTTTCTTT
D: .; V: TRBV14; size: .; J: TRBJ2-3; CDR3: CASSQGGARGAQYF; DNA: TGTGCCAGCAGCCAAGGAGGAGCCCGCGGTGCGCAGTATTTT
D: TRBD1; V: TRBV28; size: many; J: TRBJ2-1; CDR3: CASSSAGTGGDEQFF; DNA: TGTGCCAGCAGTTCCGCCGGGACAGGGGGCGATGAGCAGTTCTTC
D: TRBD2; V: TRBV29-1; size: .; J: TRBJ2-3; CDR3: CSVGSSGTYFTSTDTQYF; DNA: TGCAGCGTTGGGTCTAGCGGGACATACTTTACCTCCACAGATACGCAGTATTTT
D: .; V: TRBV20-1; size: .; J: TRBJ2-1; CDR3: CSAPSSFGQIREQFF; DNA: TGCAGTGCTCCTTCTAGTTTCGGCCAAATTAGGGAGCAGTTCTTC
D: .; V: TRBV27; size: many; J: TRBJ2-7; CDR3: CASSSTGSLSYEQYF; DNA: TGTGCCAGCAGCTCGACAGGTTCCCTCTCCTACGAGCAGTACTTC
D: TRBD1; V: TRBV5-7; size: .; J: TRBJ1-6; CDR3: CASSLAGQNNSPLHF; DNA: TGTGCCAGCAGCTTGGCGGGACAGAATAATTCACCCCTCCACTTT
D: .; V: TRBV20-1; size: many; J: TRBJ2-1; CDR3: CSARLEGEQFF; DNA: TGCAGTGCGCGACTAGAAGGTGAGCAGTTCTTC